These 8 T cell receptor beta chains came from one sample sequenced in a study of shared T cell receptors in the human thymus. The method was immunoSEQ multiplex PCR; TCRdb's version includes in-frame clones alone and lacks a portion of them. Among some 720,000 clones, 88% were seen once, and the ten largest hold about 0.01%. These data also featured in a second study, about human thymus T cells.

What was sequenced was thymocytes. The receptor set was obtained from a boy in the first two years of life with a congenital heart defect.

This chain links TRBV27 with TRBJ2-1; the match to TRBD2 covers 13 bases. The length of the CDR3 is 14 residues. Germline CDR1 and CDR2: MNHEY and SMNVEV (reference sequence). V lost 8 bases, J lost 10 bases, and 8 bases stayed unmatched. The CDR3 is CASWGGLAGFEQFF. CDR3 coding DNA: TGTGCCAGCTGGGGGGGACTAGCGGGATTCGAGCAGTTCTTC.

This clone came up a few times. The chain combines TRBV14 with TRBJ1-1; TRBD1 might be the D (5 bases). CDR1 SGHDN and CDR2 FVKESK come from the germline V gene. Trimming pared 1 base from V and 7 bases from J, leaving 13 bases between. This CDR3 has 14 residues. Here the CDR3 DNA reads TGTGCCAGCAGCCAAGGGAATAAGGGGATTGAAGCTTTCTTT. It encodes CASSQGNKGIEAFF.

The gene calls are TRBV30 and TRBJ2-2; D perhaps matches TRBD2 (5 bases). Trimming left V 3 bases short and J 5 bases short, with 7 bases between. Germline values: CDR1 GTSNPN, CDR2 SVGIG (reference sequence). The CDR3 is 12 amino acids. The CDR3 here is CAWRGSTGELFF. DNA for the CDR3: TGTGCCTGGAGAGGGAGTACCGGGGAGCTGTTTTTT.

This CDR3 reads CATSRGSFRDRGYNEQFF. For the CDR3, the DNA is TGTGCCACCAGCAGAGGGAGCTTCCGGGACAGGGGGTACAATGAGCAGTTCTTC. The rearrangement joins TRBV15 to TRBJ2-1, with 11 bases aligning to TRBD1. Germline V gene sequence: CDR1 LNHNV, CDR2 YYDKDF (reference sequence). V was clipped by 1 base and J by 4 bases; unmatched bases: 9. This CDR3 is 18 amino acids long.

This chain connects TRBV28 to TRBJ2-7; the D gene is possibly TRBD2 (5 bases). Between the trimmed V and J ends, which lost 7 bases and 3 bases, there was a span of 19 bases. Germline loops: CDR1 MDHEN, CDR2 SYDVKM. CDR3 length: 15 amino acids. The CDR3 sequence is CASTHPRGPIYEQYF. In DNA, the CDR3 is TGTGCCAGCACCCACCCCCGAGGGCCTATCTACGAGCAGTACTTC.

V is TRBV6-1 and J is TRBJ2-1, with 11 bases fitting TRBD1. The germline V gene has CDR1 MNHNS and CDR2 SASEGT. The CDR3 covers 14 residues. V was clipped by 5 bases and J by 10 bases; unmatched bases: 7. The CDR3 region is CASSLDRGRREQFF. DNA of the CDR3: TGTGCCAGCAGTTTGGACAGGGGGCGCAGGGAGCAGTTCTTC.

The chain recombines TRBV29-1 with TRBJ2-5; a possible D gene is TRBD2 (6 bases). Germline CDR1 SQVTM, CDR2 ANQGSEA. V was cut by 4 bases and J by 4 bases, with 13 bases left in between. There are 13 residues in the CDR3. Written as DNA, the CDR3 is TGCAGCGTTGGAATGTGGAGGGGAGAGACCCAGTACTTC. Amino acids: CSVGMWRGETQYF.

The rearrangement uses TRBV6-5 and TRBJ2-5; 7 nucleotides align to TRBD1. After removal of 4 bases from V and 5 bases from J, the junction contained 10 bases not matched to a gene. This CDR3 contains 15 residues. Germline loops: CDR1 MNHEY, CDR2 SVGAGI. The CDR3: CASSCRQGMRETQYF. The CDR3 DNA is TGTGCCAGCAGTTGTCGACAGGGTATGCGGGAGACCCAGTACTTC.